This record concerns one T cell receptor beta chain sequence. The sample belongs to a study of shared clonotypes between healthy human individuals. Generated by immunoSEQ multiplex PCR, the TCRdb table keeps only in-frame clones and is missing some. Here the sample spans hundreds of thousands of clones, around 67% being singletons. V lost 2 bases and J lost 3, with 8 bases in between. The CDR3 loop spans 13 amino acids. CDR1 is GTSNPN and CDR2 is SVGIG in the germline V gene (reference sequence). This clonotype was sampled from a woman aged 25-40 years in good health. The chain uses TRBV30 and TRBJ1-5; no reliable D call. Sequencing used memory CD4+ T cells sorted from blood. Sample subset: CD45RA-negative fraction. CDR3 amino acids: CAWSRAANQPQHF. As DNA, the CDR3 is TGTGCCTGGAGTCGGGCGGCCAATCAGCCCCAGCATTTT.